The 17 T cell receptor beta chains presented below share a single source sample, sequenced in a study of cytomegalovirus exposure and HLA in healthy donors. The primer mix had 60 Vbeta and 13 Jbeta primers. Profiling relied on immunoSEQ multiplex PCR, and the TCRdb table lists in-frame clones only, not all of them. The table has 100,000 or so clones, 65% to 80% seen once. The specimen was PBMCs. All receptors derive from a male donor in good health and CMV-seronegative.

This sequence joins TRBV6-4 and TRBJ2-1, with TRBD2 identical over 7 bases. The CDR3 runs 16 residues. The V gene end was trimmed by 0 bases and the J gene end by 4 bases; junction bases not matched to a gene: 6. The germline gives CDR1 MRHNA, CDR2 SNTAGT. In DNA, the CDR3 is TGTGCCAGCAGTGACTCGGGGGAGGGTTCATACAATGAGCAGTTCTTC. Encoded protein: CASSDSGEGSYNEQFF.

DNA for the CDR3: TGTGCCAGCAGCTTAGTAAGTCTAGCGGAAGGGAATGAGCAGTTCTTC. It is translated as CASSLVSLAEGNEQFF. This sequence joins TRBV7-9 and TRBJ2-1; the match to TRBD2 covers 7 bases. The length of the CDR3 is 16 residues. The germline gives CDR1 SEHNR, CDR2 FQNEAQ (reference sequence). After removal of 1 base from V and 7 bases from J, the junction contained 10 bases not matched to a gene.

CDR3 DNA sequence: TGTGCCACAGTGACAGGGGCCCACTCTGGAAACACCATATATTTT. Its translation: CATVTGAHSGNTIYF. The chain joins TRBV10-3 to TRBJ1-3; 8 bases agree with TRBD1. The germline V gene encodes CDR1 ENHRY and CDR2 SYGVKD. V was clipped by 10 bases and J by 0 bases; unmatched bases: 8. CDR3 length: 15 residues.

This clone turned up a few times. The junction and the germline gene differ at one end; a read error may be behind it. The chain joins TRBV19 to TRBJ1-2; D not resolved. The CDR3 sequence is 16 residues long. Germline values: CDR1 LNHDA, CDR2 SQIVND (reference sequence). In DNA, the CDR3 is TGTGCCAGTAGTATAGATTGGGCGCAGGATAACGATGGCTACACCTTC. Translating gives CASSIDWAQDNDGYTF.

The chain joins TRBV2 to TRBJ1-6, with TRBD1 matching 7 bases. Germline trimming cut 6 bases from V and 7 bases from J; bases unmatched to any gene: 6. The CDR3 totals 14 residues. Germline V gene sequence: CDR1 SNHLY, CDR2 FYNNEI. CDR3 protein: CASRVGTENSPLHF. In DNA form, the CDR3 reads TGTGCCAGCAGAGTAGGGACAGAGAATTCACCCCTCCACTTT. Drawing the rest from reference TRBV2 and TRBJ1-6, the complete variable domain is EPEVTQTPSHQVTQMGQEVILRCVPISNHLYFYWYRQILGQKVEFLVSFYNNEISEKSEIFDDQFSVERPDGSNFTLKIRSTKLEDSAMYFCASRVGTENSPLHFGNGTRLTVT.

V usage is TRBV7-2 and J usage is TRBJ1-3; D gene uncertain. Germline assignment: CDR1 SGHTA and CDR2 FQGNSA. The CDR3 sequence is 12 residues long. V lost 3 bases and J 4 bases, leaving 4 bases between the germline ends. CDR3 protein: CASSFGGNTIYF. The DNA of the CDR3 is TGTGCCAGCAGCTTCGGGGGAAACACCATATATTTT.

The rearrangement joins TRBV2 to TRBJ1-3, with 8 bases lining up with TRBD1. CDR3 length: 12 amino acids. Germline V gene data show CDR1 as SNHLY and CDR2 as FYNNEI. Trimming took 11 bases from V and 4 from J; bases not matched to a gene: 4. CDR3 sequence reads: CAGQGTGNTIYF. In nucleotides, the CDR3 is TGTGCCGGACAGGGAACGGGAAACACCATATATTTT.

The chain links TRBV6-1 to TRBJ2-5; TRBD1 matches 8 bases. Germline V gene data show CDR1 as MNHNS and CDR2 as SASEGT. The CDR3 has 15 amino acids. Trimming cost V 6 bases and J 3 bases; bases outside gene matches: 9. In DNA form, the CDR3 reads TGTGCCAGCAGAGTCGATCCGGGACAGGAAGAGACCCAGTACTTC. It translates to CASRVDPGQEETQYF.

This clone has just a few counts. The V call is TRBV29-1, the J call TRBJ1-1; D unclear. Looked up from germline, CDR1 is SQVTM and CDR2 is ANQGSEA. Trimming took 6 bases from V and 7 from J, leaving 15 bases between them. The CDR3 has 12 amino acids. CDR3 in amino acids: CSVSLNSFEAFF. CDR3 coding DNA: TGCAGCGTGTCGTTGAACAGCTTTGAAGCTTTCTTT.

The V gene is TRBV7-9, the J gene TRBJ1-5; weak D call: TRBD1 (5 bases). The V end was cut by 1 base, the J end by 1 base, with 14 bases between. The CDR3 is 17 residues long. Germline V gene sequence: CDR1 SEHNR, CDR2 FQNEAQ (reference sequence). CDR3: CASSLGGTAGSNQPQHF. The CDR3 DNA is TGTGCCAGCAGCTTAGGGGGGACGGCGGGGAGCAATCAGCCCCAGCATTTT. Variable domain in full (rest from reference TRBV7-9 and TRBJ1-5): DTGVSQNPRHKITKRGQNVTFRCDPISEHNRLYWYRQTLGQGPEFLTYFQNEAQLEKSRLLSDRFSAERPKGSFSTLEIQRTEQGDSAMYLCASSLGGTAGSNQPQHFGDGTRLSIL.

J is TRBJ2-7 and V is TRBV5-4; weak D call: TRBD2 (6 bases). The V gene lost 0 bases and the J gene lost 4 bases, with 8 bases spanning the gap. CDR3 length: 13 residues. Germline-derived CDR1 and CDR2 are SGHNT and YYREEE (reference sequence). The chain's CDR3 is CASSLAEGYEQYF. CDR3 nucleotides: TGTGCCAGCAGCTTGGCGGAGGGGTACGAGCAGTACTTC.

The chain carries TRBV27 and TRBJ2-5; weak D call: TRBD2 (5 bases). This CDR3 spans 16 amino acids. The ends were cut back, 3 bases at V and 6 bases at J, with 20 bases in the middle. Germline assignment: CDR1 MNHEY and CDR2 SMNVEV (reference sequence). The CDR3 DNA is TGTGCCAGCAGTTTCTACGGTGAGGGAGCGGCTAAGACCCAGTACTTC. This translates into CASSFYGEGAAKTQYF.

The V gene is TRBV5-1, the J gene TRBJ2-1; 12 positions agree with TRBD2. The CDR3 length is 15 residues. V trimming: 4 bases; J trimming: 4 bases; junction bases outside the gene matches: 3. Germline CDR1 and CDR2: SGHRS and YFSETQ. The chain's CDR3 is CASSLAGGVYNEQFF. CDR3 nucleotides: TGCGCCAGCAGCCTAGCGGGAGGGGTTTACAATGAGCAGTTCTTC.

The chain is built from TRBV7-9 and TRBJ2-5; D gene unclear. CDR1 SEHNR and CDR2 FQNEAQ come from the germline V gene (reference sequence). CDR3 length equals 14 residues. Trimming removed 5 bases at V and 2 bases at J, with 12 bases between. The CDR3 nucleotides read TGTGCCAGCAGCACACAGAGATTACAAGAGACCCAGTACTTC. Translating gives CASSTQRLQETQYF.

This chain's CDR3 is CASSDVGGVNQPQHF. The CDR3 coding sequence is TGTGCCAGCAGTGATGTGGGGGGAGTGAACCAGCCCCAGCATTTT. J is TRBJ1-5 and V is TRBV2; D may be TRBD1 (5 bases). Germline assignment: CDR1 SNHLY and CDR2 FYNNEI. V lost 3 bases and J 7 bases, leaving 16 bases between the germline ends. The CDR3 spans 15 residues.

The CDR3 DNA reads as TGTGCCAGCTCACTTGGCGGGAGCACGAACACCGGGGAGCTGTTTTTT. Translation gives CASSLGGSTNTGELFF. The chain is built from TRBV18 and TRBJ2-2; 7 nucleotides agree with TRBD2. V lost 4 bases and J lost 0; bases outside the gene matches: 5. Germline V gene sequence: CDR1 KGHSH, CDR2 LQKENI. The CDR3 has 16 residues.

This clone has more than one count but fewer than ten. The CDR3 reads CASSYSPPTGNTEAFF. DNA for the CDR3: TGTGCCAGCAGTTACTCCCCCCCGACAGGGAATACTGAAGCTTTCTTT. The chain recombines TRBV6-6 with TRBJ1-1; 7 bases are shared with TRBD1. Germline CDR1 MNHNY, CDR2 SVGAGI (reference sequence). V shed 0 bases and J 5 bases; nucleotides not matched to a gene: 9. The CDR3 has 16 residues.